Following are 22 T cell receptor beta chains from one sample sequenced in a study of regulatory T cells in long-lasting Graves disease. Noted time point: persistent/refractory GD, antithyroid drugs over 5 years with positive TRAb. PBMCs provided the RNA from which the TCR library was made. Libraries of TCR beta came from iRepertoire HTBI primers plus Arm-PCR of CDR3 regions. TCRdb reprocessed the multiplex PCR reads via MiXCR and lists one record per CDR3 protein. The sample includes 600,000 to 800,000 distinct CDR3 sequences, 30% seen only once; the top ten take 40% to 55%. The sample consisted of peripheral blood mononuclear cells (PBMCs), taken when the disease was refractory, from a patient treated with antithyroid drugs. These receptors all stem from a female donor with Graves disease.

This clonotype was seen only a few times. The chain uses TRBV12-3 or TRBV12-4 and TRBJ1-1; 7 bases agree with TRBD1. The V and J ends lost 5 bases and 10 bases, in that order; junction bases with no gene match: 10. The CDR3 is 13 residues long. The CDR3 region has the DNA TGTGCCAGCAGTGACGAAGGGGGCTTGGGAGCTTTCTTT. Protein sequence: CASSDEGGLGAFF.

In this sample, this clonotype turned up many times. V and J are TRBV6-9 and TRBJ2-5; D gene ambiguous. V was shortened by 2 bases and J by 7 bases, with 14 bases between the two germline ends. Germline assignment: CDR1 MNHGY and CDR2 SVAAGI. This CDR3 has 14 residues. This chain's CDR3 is CASSYLRSRVTQYF. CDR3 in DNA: TGTGCCAGCAGTTATCTTAGATCTCGTGTGACCCAGTACTTC.

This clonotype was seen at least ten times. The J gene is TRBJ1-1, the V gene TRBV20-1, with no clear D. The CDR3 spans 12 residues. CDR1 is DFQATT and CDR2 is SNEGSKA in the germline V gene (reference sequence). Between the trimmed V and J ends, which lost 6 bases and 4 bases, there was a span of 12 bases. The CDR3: CSARPRGTEAFF. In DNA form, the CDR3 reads TGCAGTGCGAGGCCTCGCGGCACTGAAGCTTTCTTT.

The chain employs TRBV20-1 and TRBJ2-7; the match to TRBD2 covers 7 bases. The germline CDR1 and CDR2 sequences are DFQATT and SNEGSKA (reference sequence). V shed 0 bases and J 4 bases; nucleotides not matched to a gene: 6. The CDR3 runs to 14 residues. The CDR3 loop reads CSARDPDGRYEQYF. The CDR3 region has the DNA TGCAGTGCTAGAGACCCTGACGGGAGGTACGAGCAGTACTTC.

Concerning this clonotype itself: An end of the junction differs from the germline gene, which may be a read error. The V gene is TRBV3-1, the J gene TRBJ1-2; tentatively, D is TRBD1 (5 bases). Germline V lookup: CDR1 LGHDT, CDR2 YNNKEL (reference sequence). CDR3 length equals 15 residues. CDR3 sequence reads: CASSQSGTFNYSYTF. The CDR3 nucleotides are TGTGCCAGCAGCCAGTCGGGGACCTTCAACTATAGCTACACCTTC. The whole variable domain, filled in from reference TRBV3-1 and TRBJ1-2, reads DTAVSQTPKYLVTQMGNDKSIKCEQNLGHDTMYWYKQDSKKFLKIMFSYNNKELIINETVPNRFSPKSPDKAHLNLHINSLELGDSAVYFCASSQSGTFNYSYTFGSGTRLTVV.

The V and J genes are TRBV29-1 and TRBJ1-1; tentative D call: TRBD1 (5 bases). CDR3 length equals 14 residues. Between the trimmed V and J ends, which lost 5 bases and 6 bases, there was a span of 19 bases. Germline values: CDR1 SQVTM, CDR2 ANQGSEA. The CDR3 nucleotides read TGCAGCGTTTTCCCCAGGGCAGGTTACGCTGAAGCTTTCTTT. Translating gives CSVFPRAGYAEAFF.

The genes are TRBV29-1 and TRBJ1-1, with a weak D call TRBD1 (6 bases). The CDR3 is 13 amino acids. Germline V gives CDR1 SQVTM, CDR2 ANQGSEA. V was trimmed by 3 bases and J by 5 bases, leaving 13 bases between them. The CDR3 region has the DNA TGCAGCGTTGATGGGGGCATCAGGACTGAAGCTTTCTTT. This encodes CSVDGGIRTEAFF.

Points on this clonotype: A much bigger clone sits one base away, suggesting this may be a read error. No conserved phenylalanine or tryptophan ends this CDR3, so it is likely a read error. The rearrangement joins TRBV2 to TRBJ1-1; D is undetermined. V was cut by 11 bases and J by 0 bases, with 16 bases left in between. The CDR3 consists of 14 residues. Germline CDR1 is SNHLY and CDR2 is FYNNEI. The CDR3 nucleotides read TGTGCCTTTGGGGAAGGCATCTTGAACACTGAAGCTTTCTCT. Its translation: CAFGEGILNTEAFS.

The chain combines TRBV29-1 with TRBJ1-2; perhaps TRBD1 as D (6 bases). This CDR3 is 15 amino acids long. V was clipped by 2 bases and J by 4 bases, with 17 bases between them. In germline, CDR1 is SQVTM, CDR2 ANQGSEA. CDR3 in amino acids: CSVEKGVRGGYGYTF. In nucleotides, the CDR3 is TGCAGCGTTGAAAAGGGAGTCAGGGGCGGCTATGGCTACACCTTC.

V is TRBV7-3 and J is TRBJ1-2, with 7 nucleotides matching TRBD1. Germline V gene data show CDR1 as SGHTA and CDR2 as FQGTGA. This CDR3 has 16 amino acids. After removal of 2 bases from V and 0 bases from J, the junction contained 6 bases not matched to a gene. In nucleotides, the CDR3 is TGTGCCAGCAGCTTAGTGCTAGGGGGCACTAACTATGGCTACACCTTC. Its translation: CASSLVLGGTNYGYTF.

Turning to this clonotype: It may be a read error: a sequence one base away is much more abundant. For the CDR3, the DNA is TGTGCCAGCAGCCCTAATATACACAGCTTTTCAAACTATGGCTACATCTTC. Protein sequence: CASSPNIHSFSNYGYIF. The chain links TRBV28 to TRBJ1-2, with no clear D. CDR3 length equals 17 residues. Germline values: CDR1 MDHEN, CDR2 SYDVKM.

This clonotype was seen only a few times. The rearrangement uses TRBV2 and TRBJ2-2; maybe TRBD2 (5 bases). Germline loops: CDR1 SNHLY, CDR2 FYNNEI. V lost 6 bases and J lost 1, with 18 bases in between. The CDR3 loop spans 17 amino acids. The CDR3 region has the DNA TGTGCCAGCAGCCCCTATAGTCTAGCAGTGAACACCGGGGAGCTGTTTTTT. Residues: CASSPYSLAVNTGELFF.

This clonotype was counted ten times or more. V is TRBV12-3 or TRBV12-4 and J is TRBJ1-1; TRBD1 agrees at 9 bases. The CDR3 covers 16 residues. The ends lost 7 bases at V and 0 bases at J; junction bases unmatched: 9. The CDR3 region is CASIPPGTGMNTEAFF. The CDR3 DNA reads TGTGCCAGCATCCCACCCGGGACAGGGATGAACACTGAAGCTTTCTTT.

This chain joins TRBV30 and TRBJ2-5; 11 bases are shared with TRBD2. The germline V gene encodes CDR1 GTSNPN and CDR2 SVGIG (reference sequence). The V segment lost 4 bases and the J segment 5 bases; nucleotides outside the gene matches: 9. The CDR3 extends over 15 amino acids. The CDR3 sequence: CAWNGGLAGGETQYF. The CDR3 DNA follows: TGTGCCTGGAACGGGGGCCTAGCGGGAGGCGAGACCCAGTACTTC. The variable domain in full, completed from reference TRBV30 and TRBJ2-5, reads SQTIHQWPATLVQPVGSPLSLECTVEGTSNPNLYWYRQAAGRGLQLLFYSVGIGQISSEVPQNLSASRPQDRQFILSSKKLLLSDSGFYLCAWNGGLAGGETQYFGPGTRLLVL.

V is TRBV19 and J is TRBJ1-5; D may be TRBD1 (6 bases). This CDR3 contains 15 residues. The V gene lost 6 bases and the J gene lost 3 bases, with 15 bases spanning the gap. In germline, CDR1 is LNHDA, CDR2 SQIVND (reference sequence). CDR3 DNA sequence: TGTGCCAGTAGCATCGTTCAGGGGCCCAATCAGCCCCAGCATTTT. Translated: CASSIVQGPNQPQHF.

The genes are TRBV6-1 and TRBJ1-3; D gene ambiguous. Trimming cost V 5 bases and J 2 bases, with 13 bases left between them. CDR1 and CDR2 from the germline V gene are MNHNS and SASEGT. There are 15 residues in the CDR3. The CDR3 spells CASSTQDGTGNTIYF. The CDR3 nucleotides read TGTGCCAGCAGTACCCAAGACGGAACTGGAAACACCATATATTTT.

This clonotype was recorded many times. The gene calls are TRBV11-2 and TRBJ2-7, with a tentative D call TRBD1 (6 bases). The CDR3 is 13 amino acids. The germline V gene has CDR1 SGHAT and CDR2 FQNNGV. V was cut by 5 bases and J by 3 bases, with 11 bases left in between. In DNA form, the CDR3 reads TGTGCCAGCAGCAGGACAGACCGCTACGAGCAGTACTTC. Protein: CASSRTDRYEQYF.

CDR3 loop: CAIRNDRGIGGYTF. For the CDR3, the DNA is TGTGCCATCAGAAACGACAGGGGAATAGGTGGCTACACCTTC. This sequence joins TRBV10-3 and TRBJ1-2, with 8 bases aligning to TRBD1. From germline, CDR1 is ENHRY and CDR2 SYGVKD. There are 14 residues in the CDR3. V lost 6 bases to trimming and J lost 7 bases; unmatched junction nucleotides: 10.

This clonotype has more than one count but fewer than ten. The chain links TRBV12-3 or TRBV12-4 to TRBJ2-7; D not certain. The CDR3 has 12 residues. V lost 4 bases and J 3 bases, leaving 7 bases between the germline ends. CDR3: CASSSAFYEQYF. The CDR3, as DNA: TGTGCCAGCAGTTCGGCATTCTACGAGCAGTACTTC.

CDR3: CASSERTSGSYEQYF. The CDR3, as DNA: TGCGCCAGCAGCGAGCGGACTAGCGGTTCCTACGAGCAGTACTTC. This chain connects TRBV5-1 to TRBJ2-7, with 10 bases lining up with TRBD2. V lost 4 bases, J lost 1 base, and 5 bases stayed unmatched. The CDR3 loop spans 15 amino acids. The V gene's germline CDR1 is SGHRS and CDR2 YFSETQ.

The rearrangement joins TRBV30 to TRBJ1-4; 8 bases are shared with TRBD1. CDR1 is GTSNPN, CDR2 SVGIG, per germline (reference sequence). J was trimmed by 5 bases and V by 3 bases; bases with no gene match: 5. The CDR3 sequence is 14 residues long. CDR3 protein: CAWSRQGRNEKLFF. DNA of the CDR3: TGTGCCTGGAGCCGACAGGGGCGGAATGAAAAACTGTTTTTT.

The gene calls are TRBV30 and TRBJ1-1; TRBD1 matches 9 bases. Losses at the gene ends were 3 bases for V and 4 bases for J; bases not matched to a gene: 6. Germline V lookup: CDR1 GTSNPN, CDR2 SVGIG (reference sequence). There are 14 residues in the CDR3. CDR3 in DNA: TGTGCCTGGAGCGTAAAGACAGGGGGCACTGAAGCTTTCTTT. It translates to CAWSVKTGGTEAFF.